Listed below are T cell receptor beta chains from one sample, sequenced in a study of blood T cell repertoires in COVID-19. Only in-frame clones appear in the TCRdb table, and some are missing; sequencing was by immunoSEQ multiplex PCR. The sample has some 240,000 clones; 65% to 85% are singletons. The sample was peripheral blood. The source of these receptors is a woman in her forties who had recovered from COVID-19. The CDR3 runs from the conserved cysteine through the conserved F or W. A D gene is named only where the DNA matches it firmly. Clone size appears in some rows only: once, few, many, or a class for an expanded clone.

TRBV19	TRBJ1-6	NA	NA	TGTGCCAGTAGTGTTACCTCCGGGAGGAGCTCCTATAATTCACCCCTCCACTTT	CASSVTSGRSSYNSPLHF
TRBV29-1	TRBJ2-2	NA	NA	TGCAGCGTTAGGGGCGATTCGAACACCGGGGAGCTGTTTTTT	CSVRGDSNTGELFF
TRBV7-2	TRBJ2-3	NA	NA	TGTGCCAGCAGCCCTGGAAGGAGCGGACGTAGCACAGATACGCAGTATTTT	CASSPGRSGRSTDTQYF
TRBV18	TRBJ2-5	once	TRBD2	TGTGCCAGCTCACCAGGGGAGGGTCGGGAGACCCAGTACTTC	CASSPGEGRETQYF
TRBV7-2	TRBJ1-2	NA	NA	TGTGCCAGCAGCTTAGCGTCAGCTAACTATGGCTACACCTTC	CASSLASANYGYTF
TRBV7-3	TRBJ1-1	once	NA	TGTGCCAGCAGCTCCGAGAGGTCCACTGAAGCTTTCTTT	CASSSERSTEAFF
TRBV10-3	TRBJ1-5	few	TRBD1	TGTGCCATCAGTGAGTCTTTCGGACAGGCGGGTCAGCCCCAGCATTTT	CAISESFGQAGQPQHF
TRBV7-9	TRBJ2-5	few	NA	TGTGCCAGCAGCTTAGGCTGGCAGGTTAACCAAGAGACCCAGTACTTC	CASSLGWQVNQETQYF
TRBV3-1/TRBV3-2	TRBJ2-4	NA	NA	TGTGCCAGCAGCAAAGGACTTGTTCAGTACTTC	CASSKGLVQYF
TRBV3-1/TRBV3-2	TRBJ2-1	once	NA	TGTGCCAGCAGCCAGAATTCGGATGAGCAGTTCTTC	CASSQNSDEQFF
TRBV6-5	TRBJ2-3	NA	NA	TGTGCCAGCAGTTATCGGTCTTTGCCCTACACAGATACGCAGTATTTT	CASSYRSLPYTDTQYF
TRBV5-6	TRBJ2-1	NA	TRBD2	TGTGCCAGCACCCCCCTCTATCGGGGGGGTGAGCAGTTCTTC	CASTPLYRGGEQFF
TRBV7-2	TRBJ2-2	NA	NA	TGTGCCAGCAAGCTACCGGGGACTGCGAACACCGGGGAGCTGTTTTTT	CASKLPGTANTGELFF
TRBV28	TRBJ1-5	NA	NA	TGTGCCAGCAGAAGGACAGTTAGCAATCAGCCCCAGCATTTT	CASRRTVSNQPQHF
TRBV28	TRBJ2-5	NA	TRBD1	TGTGCCAGCAGCCGCGGGACAGGGGGTTTTTGGGCCCAGTACTTC	CASSRGTGGFWAQYF
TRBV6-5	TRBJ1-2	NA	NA	TGTGCCAGCACCGAGACTGTAAACTATGGCTACACCTTC	CASTETVNYGYTF
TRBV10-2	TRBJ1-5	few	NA	TGCGCCAGCAGTGACGAGAGGGGGACTACTTATAGCAATCAGCCCCAGCATTTT	CASSDERGTTYSNQPQHF
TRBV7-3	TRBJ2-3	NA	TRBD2	TGTGCCAGCAGATCGGGACTAGAAACAGATACGCAGTATTTT	CASRSGLETDTQYF
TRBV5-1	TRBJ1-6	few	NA	TGCGCCAGCAGCATGCGGACAGACAGCTCCTATAATTCACCCCTCCACTTT	CASSMRTDSSYNSPLHF
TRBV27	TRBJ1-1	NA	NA	TGTGCCAGCTCTCTTCGACAAAATACTGAAGCTTTCTTT	CASSLRQNTEAFF
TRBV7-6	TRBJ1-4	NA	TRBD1	TGTGCCAGCAGCATCCAAGGACAGGGATACGAAAAACTGTTTTTT	CASSIQGQGYEKLFF
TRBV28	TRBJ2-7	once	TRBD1	TGTGCCAGCAGTACAAGACAGGGTGGCGACGAGCAGTACTTC	CASSTRQGGDEQYF